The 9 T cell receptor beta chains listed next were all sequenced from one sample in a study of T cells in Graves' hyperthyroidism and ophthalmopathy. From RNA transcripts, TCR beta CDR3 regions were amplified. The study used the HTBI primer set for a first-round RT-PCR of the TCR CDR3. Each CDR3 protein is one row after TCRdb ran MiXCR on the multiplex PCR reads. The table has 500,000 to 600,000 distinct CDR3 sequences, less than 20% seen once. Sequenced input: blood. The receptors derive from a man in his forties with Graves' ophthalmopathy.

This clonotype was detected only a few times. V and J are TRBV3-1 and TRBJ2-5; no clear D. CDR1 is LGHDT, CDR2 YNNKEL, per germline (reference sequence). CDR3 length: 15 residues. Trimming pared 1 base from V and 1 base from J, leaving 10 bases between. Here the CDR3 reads CASSQGLLPQETQYF. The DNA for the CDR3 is TGTGCCAGCAGCCAAGGACTCCTCCCCCAAGAGACCCAGTACTTC.

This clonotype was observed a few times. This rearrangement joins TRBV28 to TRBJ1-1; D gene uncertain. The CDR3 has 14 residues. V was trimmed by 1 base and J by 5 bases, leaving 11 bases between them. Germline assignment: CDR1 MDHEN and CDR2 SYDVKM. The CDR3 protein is CASSLYGRVTEAFF. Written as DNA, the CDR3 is TGTGCCAGCAGTTTATATGGTCGGGTTACTGAAGCTTTCTTT.

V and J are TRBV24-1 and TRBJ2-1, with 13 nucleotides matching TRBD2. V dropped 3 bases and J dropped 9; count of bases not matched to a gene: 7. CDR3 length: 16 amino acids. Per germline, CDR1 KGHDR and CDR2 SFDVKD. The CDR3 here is CATSDPTSGRAREQFF. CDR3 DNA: TGTGCCACCAGTGATCCTACTAGCGGGAGGGCGCGTGAGCAGTTCTTC.

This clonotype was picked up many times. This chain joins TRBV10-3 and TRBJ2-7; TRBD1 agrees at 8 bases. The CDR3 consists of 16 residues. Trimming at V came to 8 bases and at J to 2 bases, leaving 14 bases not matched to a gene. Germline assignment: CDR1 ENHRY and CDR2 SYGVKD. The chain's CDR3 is CAIGKPGTGTTYEQYF. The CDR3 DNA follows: TGTGCCATCGGAAAACCGGGGACAGGTACTACCTACGAGCAGTACTTC.

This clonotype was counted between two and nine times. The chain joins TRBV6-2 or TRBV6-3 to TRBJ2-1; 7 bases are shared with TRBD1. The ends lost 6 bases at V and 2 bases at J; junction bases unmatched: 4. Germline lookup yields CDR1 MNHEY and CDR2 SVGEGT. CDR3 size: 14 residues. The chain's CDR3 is CASRRDSPYNEQFF. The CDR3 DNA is TGTGCCAGCAGACGGGACAGCCCCTACAATGAGCAGTTCTTC.

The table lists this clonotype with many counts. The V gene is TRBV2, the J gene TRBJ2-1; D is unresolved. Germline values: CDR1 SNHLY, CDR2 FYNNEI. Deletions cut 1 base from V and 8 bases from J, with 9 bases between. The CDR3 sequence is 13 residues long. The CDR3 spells CASSEDSGDEQFF. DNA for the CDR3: TGTGCCAGCAGTGAAGACTCTGGGGATGAGCAGTTCTTC.

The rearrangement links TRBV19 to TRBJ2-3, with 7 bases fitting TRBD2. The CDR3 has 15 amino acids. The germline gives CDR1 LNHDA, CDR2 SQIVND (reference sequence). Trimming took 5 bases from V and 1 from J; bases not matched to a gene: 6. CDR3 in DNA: TGTGCCAGTAGTGTATCTAGCGGCGGCACAGATACGCAGTATTTT. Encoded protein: CASSVSSGGTDTQYF.

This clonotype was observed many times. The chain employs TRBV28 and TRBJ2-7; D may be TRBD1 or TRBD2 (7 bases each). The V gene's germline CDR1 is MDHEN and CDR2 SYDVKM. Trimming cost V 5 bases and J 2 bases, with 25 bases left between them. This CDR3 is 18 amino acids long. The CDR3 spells CASSPHSGGGGHTYEQYF. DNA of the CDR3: TGTGCCAGCAGTCCTCATTCAGGGGGGGGGGGGCACACCTACGAGCAGTACTTC.

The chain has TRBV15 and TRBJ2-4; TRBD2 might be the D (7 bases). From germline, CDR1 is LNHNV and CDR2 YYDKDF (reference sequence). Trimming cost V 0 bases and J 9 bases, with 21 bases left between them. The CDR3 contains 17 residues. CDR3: CATSREGGAGLMSIQYF. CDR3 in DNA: TGTGCCACCAGCAGAGAGGGGGGGGCAGGATTGATGAGCATTCAGTACTTC. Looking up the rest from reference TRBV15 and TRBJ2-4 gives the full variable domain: DAMVIQNPRYQVTQFGKPVTLSCSQTLNHNVMYWYQQKSSQAPKLLFHYYDKDFNNEADTPDNFQSRRPNTSFCFLDIRSPGLGDTAMYLCATSREGGAGLMSIQYFGAGTRLSVL.